This T cell receptor beta chain was profiled in a study of blood T cell repertoires in COVID-19 (TCRdb year 2020). Concerning the study at large: Collaborator samples came from the United States, Italy and Spain and covered acute and convalescent phases of COVID-19. The prospective study material was composed of cDNA or gDNA derived from T cells, B-cell-depleted T cells, or PBMCs. Deeply sampled blood TCRbeta repertoires from subjects exposed to, actively infected with, or recovered from COVID-19 were included in the dataset. The repertoires were released in a freely available public database meant as a resource for research on the immune response to SARS-CoV-2. The samples were drawn from the first 160 participants of the ongoing ImmuneRACE study and from 950 to 1,500 subjects provided by 6 global collaborators. A de-identified subject ID, COVID-19 status, age in years and sex were almost always included in the sample metadata. Where HLA class I and class II types were available, the types were taken from metadata supplied by the sample provider, not from assay-based typing.

After removal of 8 bases from V and 6 bases from J, the junction retains 7 bases not matched to a gene. The CDR3 covers 14 residues, taking in both the cysteine and the phenylalanine. Only CDR3 DNA remains: 42 bases, in frame from the first base. Looking up the germline V gene yields CDR1 ENHRY and CDR2 SYGVKD. TCRbeta CDR3 regions were amplified from genomic DNA by means of the immunoSEQ Assay, a bias-controlled multiplex PCR. On the study's bioinformatics: Nucleated cell counts per sample were estimated from amplification of reference gene primers within the assay. To quantify the absolute abundance of each unique TCRbeta CDR3 rearrangement, sequence reads were collapsed and filtered. For each sample, productive Simpson clonality was calculated by taking the square root of Simpson's diversity index across productive rearrangements. This immuneACCESS table, as held by TCRdb, lists in-frame sequences with V and J called but not all clones. Of the missing ones, under half trace to an unresolved V gene in checked studies; the others have no known cause. From that table come the V and J calls and clone size; the DNA was used to work out D and trimming. Here the sample has about 190,000 clones; 85% to 90% occur a single time. The ten most abundant clones make up less than 3% of the sample.

Whole blood was collected in K2EDTA tubes by collaborating institutions according to the institutions' own protocols. Collaborator samples were shipped for TCRbeta analysis as frozen whole blood, isolated PBMCs, or DNA extracted from either sample type. General study outcomes and caveats: How much clinical and demographic metadata was included differed by source and by participant, and the metadata was provided uncurated.

Turning to this clone: The antigen it binds to is not known. There are no base qualities to consult, and no much larger clone falls within one base.

Source material: peripheral blood. The rearranged chain carries TRBV10-3 and TRBJ1-5; 10 central nucleotides agree with TRBD1. This clonotype was sampled from a man between 35 and 55 years old with active or convalescent COVID-19. The CDR3 reads as follows: CAIWTGGLGQPQHF. In nucleotides, the sequence is TGTGCCATCTGGACAGGGGGGTTAGGTCAGCCCCAGCATTTT.